These T cell receptor beta chains were read from a single sample in a study of cytomegalovirus exposure and HLA in healthy donors. Clones were read by immunoSEQ multiplex PCR, and TCRdb kept only the in-frame ones, dropping some. This sample's clone table lists about 170,000 clones. Specimen: PBMCs. The origin of the receptors is a woman aged 55-69 years in good health and CMV-seronegative. Both conserved end residues are part of each CDR3. D genes are given only for firm matches.

v_call: TRBV5-1; d_call: TRBD1; j_call: TRBJ1-2; cdr3_nt: TGCGCCAGCAGTTCCGGGACAGGAAACTATGGCTACACCTTC; cdr3_aa: CASSSGTGNYGYTF
v_call: TRBV7-3; d_call: TRBD1; j_call: TRBJ2-3; cdr3_nt: TGTGCCAGCAGCGCAGGGGGCTATCGCACAGATACGCAGTATTTT; cdr3_aa: CASSAGGYRTDTQYF
v_call: TRBV19; d_call: TRBD1; j_call: TRBJ1-5; cdr3_nt: TGTGCCAGTAGTATAGGGGACAGGGGCGCCAATCAGCCCCAGCATTTT; cdr3_aa: CASSIGDRGANQPQHF
v_call: TRBV19; d_call: TRBD1; j_call: TRBJ2-7; cdr3_nt: TGTGCCAGTAAGCGGACAGGGCTCTACGAGCAGTACTTC; cdr3_aa: CASKRTGLYEQYF
v_call: TRBV9; d_call: -; j_call: TRBJ2-2; cdr3_nt: TGTGCCAGCAGCGTAGATTCTGGGGGCTGGACCGGGGAGCTGTTTTTT; cdr3_aa: CASSVDSGGWTGELFF
v_call: TRBV4-1; d_call: TRBD1; j_call: TRBJ2-7; cdr3_nt: TGCGCCAGCAGCCAAGCCCCCACCCGGACAGGGGACTACGAGCAGTACTTC; cdr3_aa: CASSQAPTRTGDYEQYF
v_call: TRBV7-2; d_call: -; j_call: TRBJ2-7; cdr3_nt: TGTGCCAGCAGCTTAATACGGCAGGAGGGGGAGCAGTACTTC; cdr3_aa: CASSLIRQEGEQYF
v_call: TRBV7-9; d_call: TRBD2; j_call: TRBJ2-1; cdr3_nt: TGTGCCAGCAGCGAAGGACTAGCGGGAGGGGAGCGGGGTGAGCAGTTCTTC; cdr3_aa: CASSEGLAGGERGEQFF
v_call: TRBV7-3; d_call: TRBD1; j_call: TRBJ2-5; cdr3_nt: TGTGCCAGCAGTCCGGGACAGAGGGAGACCCAGTACTTC; cdr3_aa: CASSPGQRETQYF
v_call: TRBV19; d_call: -; j_call: TRBJ1-2; cdr3_nt: TGTGCCAGTAGTATCTCCTGGCAGGGGTGGTATGGCTACACCTTC; cdr3_aa: CASSISWQGWYGYTF
v_call: TRBV5-1; d_call: -; j_call: TRBJ2-7; cdr3_nt: TGCGCCAGCAGCACCACAGGGTTGAGGACCTACGAGCAGTACTTC; cdr3_aa: CASSTTGLRTYEQYF
v_call: TRBV15; d_call: -; j_call: TRBJ2-1; cdr3_nt: TGTGCCACCAGCAGAGGCAGGTACAATGAGCAGTTCTTC; cdr3_aa: CATSRGRYNEQFF
v_call: TRBV28; d_call: -; j_call: TRBJ2-7; cdr3_nt: TGTGCCAGCACCTCATCGGGGGGCGGCCCCTACGAGCAGTACTTC; cdr3_aa: CASTSSGGGPYEQYF
v_call: TRBV6-1; d_call: -; j_call: TRBJ2-7; cdr3_nt: TGTGCCAGCAGTGGACAGACAGGAGTGATGAGCGAGCAGTACTTC; cdr3_aa: CASSGQTGVMSEQYF
v_call: TRBV5-1; d_call: TRBD2; j_call: TRBJ2-3; cdr3_nt: TGCGCCAGCAGCCCGGTACGGGGGGGGAGCACAGATACGCAGTATTTT; cdr3_aa: CASSPVRGGSTDTQYF
v_call: TRBV18; d_call: -; j_call: TRBJ1-1; cdr3_nt: TGTGCCAGCTCCGAGGTTATGAACACTGAAGCTTTCTTT; cdr3_aa: CASSEVMNTEAFF
v_call: TRBV6-5; d_call: TRBD1; j_call: TRBJ1-1; cdr3_nt: TGTGCCAGCAGTTATTGGGGGACAGCGAACACTGGAGCTTTCTTT; cdr3_aa: CASSYWGTANTGAFF
v_call: TRBV7-8; d_call: TRBD1; j_call: TRBJ1-2; cdr3_nt: TGTGCCAGCAGCTTACCGGGACAGGGGGCCCCAAACTATGGCTACACCTTC; cdr3_aa: CASSLPGQGAPNYGYTF
v_call: TRBV5-1; d_call: TRBD1; j_call: TRBJ1-2; cdr3_nt: TGCGCCAGCAGCTTGGGGGGACAGGGTGTCCGGGGCACCTATGGCTACACCTTC; cdr3_aa: CASSLGGQGVRGTYGYTF
v_call: TRBV15; d_call: -; j_call: TRBJ1-1; cdr3_nt: TGTGCCGCGGGATACTCTGTTGAGGACACTGAAGCTTTCTTT; cdr3_aa: CAAGYSVEDTEAFF
v_call: TRBV19; d_call: TRBD2; j_call: TRBJ2-1; cdr3_nt: TGTGCCAGTAGCGGCACCGGGGGGGGAGGGCAGTTCTTC; cdr3_aa: CASSGTGGGGQFF
v_call: TRBV2; d_call: -; j_call: TRBJ2-2; cdr3_nt: TGTGCCAGCAGTCCGTCAGCCATCGGGTCGGCCGGGGAGCTGTTTTTT; cdr3_aa: CASSPSAIGSAGELFF
v_call: TRBV10-1; d_call: TRBD1; j_call: TRBJ1-1; cdr3_nt: TGCGCCAGCTGTACAGGGGTAACTGAAGCTTTCTTT; cdr3_aa: CASCTGVTEAFF
v_call: TRBV5-1; d_call: TRBD2; j_call: TRBJ2-3; cdr3_nt: TGCGCCAGCAGCTTGGCCGGCGGGGGAAGCACAGATACGCAGTATTTT; cdr3_aa: CASSLAGGGSTDTQYF
v_call: TRBV15; d_call: TRBD1; j_call: TRBJ1-2; cdr3_nt: TGTGCCACCAGCAGGGACAGGGGGAACTATGGCTACACCTTC; cdr3_aa: CATSRDRGNYGYTF
v_call: TRBV7-8; d_call: -; j_call: TRBJ2-5; cdr3_nt: TGTGCCAGCAGCTTAGAAAGGGGAGGGACCCAGTACTTC; cdr3_aa: CASSLERGGTQYF
v_call: TRBV10-3; d_call: -; j_call: TRBJ2-7; cdr3_nt: TGTGCCATCACCCGAAATAGCTCCTACGAGCAGTACTTC; cdr3_aa: CAITRNSSYEQYF
v_call: TRBV10-3; d_call: TRBD1; j_call: TRBJ1-1; cdr3_nt: TGTGCCATCAGTGGACAGGGGGGAACTGAAGCTTTCTTT; cdr3_aa: CAISGQGGTEAFF
v_call: TRBV25-1; d_call: -; j_call: TRBJ1-2; cdr3_nt: TGTGCCAGCAGTGAAATCGACCAGGAGGAGGGCTACACCTTC; cdr3_aa: CASSEIDQEEGYTF
v_call: TRBV29-1; d_call: -; j_call: TRBJ2-7; cdr3_nt: TGCAGCGTTGAAACCTCTAGCGCCTCCTACGAGCAGTACTTC; cdr3_aa: CSVETSSASYEQYF
v_call: TRBV11-2; d_call: TRBD2; j_call: TRBJ2-1; cdr3_nt: TGTGCCAGCAGCTCGGGGGGGTCCACCTACAATGAGCAGTTCTTC; cdr3_aa: CASSSGGSTYNEQFF
v_call: TRBV2; d_call: -; j_call: TRBJ1-1; cdr3_nt: TGTGCCAGCAGGCGGTCCAACATGAACACTGAAGCTTTCTTT; cdr3_aa: CASRRSNMNTEAFF
v_call: TRBV5-4; d_call: TRBD1; j_call: TRBJ2-1; cdr3_nt: TGTGCCAGCTCTATGGGACAGGGGGCGGGTGAGCAGTTCTTC; cdr3_aa: CASSMGQGAGEQFF
v_call: TRBV10-1; d_call: TRBD2; j_call: TRBJ2-1; cdr3_nt: TGCGCCAGCAGTCCCTCCAGCGGGAGAGGCCTCAATGAGCAGTTCTTC; cdr3_aa: CASSPSSGRGLNEQFF
v_call: TRBV2; d_call: TRBD1; j_call: TRBJ2-1; cdr3_nt: TGTGCCAGCAGTGCGGTAGACAGGGGAATTCTCGGTGAGCAGTTCTTC; cdr3_aa: CASSAVDRGILGEQFF
v_call: TRBV29-1; d_call: -; j_call: TRBJ2-5; cdr3_nt: TGCAGCGTTGGAGCCGTTTTGGAGACCCAGTACTTC; cdr3_aa: CSVGAVLETQYF
v_call: TRBV6-1; d_call: -; j_call: TRBJ1-3; cdr3_nt: TGTGCCAGCAGTGCCGGGACTAACTCTGGAAACACCATATATTTT; cdr3_aa: CASSAGTNSGNTIYF
v_call: TRBV29-1; d_call: -; j_call: TRBJ2-3; cdr3_nt: TGCAGCGTTGTGGGGGTCGGGACAAGCACAGATACGCAGTATTTT; cdr3_aa: CSVVGVGTSTDTQYF
v_call: TRBV5-1; d_call: TRBD1; j_call: TRBJ2-7; cdr3_nt: TGCGCCAGCAGCTTGGAACAGGGGTTCAACGAGCAGTACTTC; cdr3_aa: CASSLEQGFNEQYF
v_call: TRBV7-6; d_call: -; j_call: TRBJ2-3; cdr3_nt: TGTGCCAGCAGCTTAGGCTACAGCACAGATACGCAGTATTTT; cdr3_aa: CASSLGYSTDTQYF
v_call: TRBV27; d_call: -; j_call: TRBJ1-1; cdr3_nt: TGTGCCAGCAGATTTTTGGGGGCGAGGACTGAAGCTTTCTTT; cdr3_aa: CASRFLGARTEAFF
v_call: TRBV5-4; d_call: TRBD1; j_call: TRBJ1-4; cdr3_nt: TGTGCCAGCAGCTTGCTGACAGGGACTAATGAAAAACTGTTTTTT; cdr3_aa: CASSLLTGTNEKLFF
v_call: TRBV5-6; d_call: TRBD1; j_call: TRBJ2-7; cdr3_nt: TGTGCCAGCAGCAGTAGACAGGGCGAGCAGTACTTC; cdr3_aa: CASSSRQGEQYF
v_call: TRBV5-6; d_call: -; j_call: TRBJ2-5; cdr3_nt: TGTGCCAGCAGCTTAGGGGGGGGTGGAGAGACCCAGTACTTC; cdr3_aa: CASSLGGGGETQYF
v_call: TRBV12-5; d_call: -; j_call: TRBJ2-5; cdr3_nt: TGTGCTAGTGGTTTGGGGGGGGACGAGACCCAGTACTTC; cdr3_aa: CASGLGGDETQYF
v_call: TRBV27; d_call: TRBD1; j_call: TRBJ1-5; cdr3_nt: TGTGCCAGCAGTCCTCAGGGGGAAGAACAGCCCCAGCATTTT; cdr3_aa: CASSPQGEEQPQHF
v_call: TRBV11-2; d_call: -; j_call: TRBJ1-2; cdr3_nt: TGTGCCAGCAACCCGATTCGAGACAGCTATGGCTACACCTTC; cdr3_aa: CASNPIRDSYGYTF
v_call: TRBV19; d_call: -; j_call: TRBJ1-1; cdr3_nt: TGTGCCAGTAAAATACAGAGAATGAACACTGAAGCTTTCTTT; cdr3_aa: CASKIQRMNTEAFF
v_call: TRBV19; d_call: TRBD2; j_call: TRBJ2-1; cdr3_nt: TGTGCCAGTAGTTCCCTCAGCGGGGTTTACAATGAGCAGTTCTTC; cdr3_aa: CASSSLSGVYNEQFF
v_call: TRBV5-1; d_call: TRBD1; j_call: TRBJ1-6; cdr3_nt: TGCGCCAGCAGCCCCGGGACAGACTATAATTCACCCCTCCACTTT; cdr3_aa: CASSPGTDYNSPLHF
v_call: TRBV6-6; d_call: -; j_call: TRBJ2-3; cdr3_nt: TGTGCCAGCAGTTACACGACAAGAAGCACAGATACGCAGTATTTT; cdr3_aa: CASSYTTRSTDTQYF
v_call: TRBV5-1; d_call: -; j_call: TRBJ2-7; cdr3_nt: TGCGCCAGCAGCTTTGCAGGTGAGAACGAGCAGTACTTC; cdr3_aa: CASSFAGENEQYF